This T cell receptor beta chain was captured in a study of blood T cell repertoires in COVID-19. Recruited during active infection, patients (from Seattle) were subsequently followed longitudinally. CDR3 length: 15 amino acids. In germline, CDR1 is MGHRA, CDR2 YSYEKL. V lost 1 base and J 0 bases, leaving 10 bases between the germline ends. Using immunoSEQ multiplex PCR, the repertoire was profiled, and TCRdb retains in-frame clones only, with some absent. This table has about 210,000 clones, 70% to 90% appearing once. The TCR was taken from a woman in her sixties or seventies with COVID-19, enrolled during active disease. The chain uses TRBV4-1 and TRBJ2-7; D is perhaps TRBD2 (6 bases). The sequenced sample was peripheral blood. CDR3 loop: CASSQVWGDSYEQYF. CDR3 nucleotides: TGCGCCAGCAGCCAAGTCTGGGGGGACTCCTACGAGCAGTACTTC.